This T cell receptor (beta chain) was sequenced in a study of post-analysis software for immune sequencing data. This clonotype was found a few times. The antigen remains undetermined. Unique molecular identifiers featured in each of the TCR beta cDNA libraries. TCRdb fed the PCR reads into MiXCR, producing one record per CDR3 protein. This sample has hundreds of thousands of distinct CDR3 sequences, with 30% found just once. The CDR3 extends over 15 amino acids. V gave up 1 base and J gave up 8 bases, with 14 bases separating them. Germline values: CDR1 MGHRA, CDR2 YSYEKL. Whole-study findings and limits: By F measure, strong co-clustering occurred among samples prepared in the same batch. Relative to controls, patients had several TRBV segments at higher frequency, with TRBV5-6, TRBV5-1 and TRBV20-1 among these.

The sequenced sample was blood. This chain connects TRBV4-1 to TRBJ1-4; D unclear. This clonotype originated in a girl aged 5-17 years with multiple sclerosis. This CDR3 reads CASSQVPTRTEKLFF. The CDR3 DNA sequence: TGCGCCAGCAGCCAAGTACCCACACGCACCGAAAAACTGTTTTTT.